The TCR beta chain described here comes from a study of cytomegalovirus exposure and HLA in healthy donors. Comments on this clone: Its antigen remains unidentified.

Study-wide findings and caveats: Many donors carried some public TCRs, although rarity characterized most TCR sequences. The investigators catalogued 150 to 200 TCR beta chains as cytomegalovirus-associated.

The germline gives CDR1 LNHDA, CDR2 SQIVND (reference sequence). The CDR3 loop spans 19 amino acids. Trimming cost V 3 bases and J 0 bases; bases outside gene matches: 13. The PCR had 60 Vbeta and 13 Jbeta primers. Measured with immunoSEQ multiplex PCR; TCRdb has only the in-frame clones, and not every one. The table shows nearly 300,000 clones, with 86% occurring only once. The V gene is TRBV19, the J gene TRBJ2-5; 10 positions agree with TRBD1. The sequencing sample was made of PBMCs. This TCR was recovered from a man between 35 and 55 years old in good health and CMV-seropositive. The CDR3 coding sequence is TGTGCCAGTAGTATCTTCTACGAACTGGGACAGGGGCACCAAGAGACCCAGTACTTC. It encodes CASSIFYELGQGHQETQYF.